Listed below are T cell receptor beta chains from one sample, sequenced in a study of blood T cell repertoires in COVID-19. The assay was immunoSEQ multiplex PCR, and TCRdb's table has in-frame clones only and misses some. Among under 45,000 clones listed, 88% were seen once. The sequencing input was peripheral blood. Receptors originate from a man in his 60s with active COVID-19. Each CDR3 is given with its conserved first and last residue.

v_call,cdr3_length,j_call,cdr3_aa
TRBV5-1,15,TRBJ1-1,CASSSTGGGSTEAFF
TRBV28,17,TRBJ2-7,CASSPGLAGMSSYEQYF
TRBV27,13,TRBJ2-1,CASSLRGYNEQFF
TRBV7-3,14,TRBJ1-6,CASSLGPGWSPLHF
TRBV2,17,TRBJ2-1,CASEGTSRVSTYNEQFF
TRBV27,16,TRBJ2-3,CASSLYAGGGTDTQYF
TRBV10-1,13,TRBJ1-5,CASSANSNQPQHF
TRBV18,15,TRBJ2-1,CASSQETGGQHEQFF
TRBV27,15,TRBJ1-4,CASSRTGESWTKLFF
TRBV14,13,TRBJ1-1,CASSYIAGQEAFF
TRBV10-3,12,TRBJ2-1,CASGTSGNEQFF
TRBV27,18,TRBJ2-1,CASSFYKTGLAARNEQFF
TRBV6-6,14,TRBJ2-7,CASSSWTGDYEQYF
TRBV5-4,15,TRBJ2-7,CASSFSGLAPYEQYF
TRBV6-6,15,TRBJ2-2,CASSYGTGGSGELFF
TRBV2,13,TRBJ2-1,CASSLLLSNEQFF
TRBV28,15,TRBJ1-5,CASSTGTGLYQPQHF
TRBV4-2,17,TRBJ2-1,CASSQGDPTSGGRRQFF
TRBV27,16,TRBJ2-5,CASSLGGGASQETQYF
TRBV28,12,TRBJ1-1,CASRSTGDEAFF
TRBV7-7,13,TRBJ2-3,CASSLERGDTQYF
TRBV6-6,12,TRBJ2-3,CASRPSGDTQYF
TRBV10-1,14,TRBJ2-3,CASSGSPSTDTQYF
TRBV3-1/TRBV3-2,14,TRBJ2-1,CASSQDRVAGEQFF
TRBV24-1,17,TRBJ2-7,CATSDGPSGTSGYEQYF
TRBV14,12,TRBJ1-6,CASSQGGFTLHF
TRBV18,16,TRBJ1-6,CASSSRPGQPNSPLHF
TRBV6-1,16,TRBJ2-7,CASSASVGARPYEQYF
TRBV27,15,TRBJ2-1,CASSLPASAYNEQFF
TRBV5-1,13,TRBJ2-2,CASSPDNSGELFF
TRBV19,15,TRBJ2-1,CASSKLTSSYNEQFF
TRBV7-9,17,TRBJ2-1,CASSPHNRGPERNEQFF
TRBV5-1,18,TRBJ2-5,CASSTLPPTSGYQETQYF
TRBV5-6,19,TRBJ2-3,CASSLGPYRARDYTDTQYF
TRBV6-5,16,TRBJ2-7,CASSYSGLALSYEQYF
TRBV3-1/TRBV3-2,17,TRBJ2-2,CASSQDVGGVATGELFF
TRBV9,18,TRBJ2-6,CASSVAVDRGTGANVLTF
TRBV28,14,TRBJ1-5,CASSSGQANQPQHF
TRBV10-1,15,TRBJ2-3,CASSEASGRADTQYF
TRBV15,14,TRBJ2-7,CATSRVWGVDEQYF
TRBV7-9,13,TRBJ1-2,CASSRTGLYGYTF
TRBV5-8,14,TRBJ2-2,CASSRQRFTGELFF
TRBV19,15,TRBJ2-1,CASSIGRGPYNEQFF
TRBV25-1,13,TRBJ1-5,CASSVYSNQPQHF
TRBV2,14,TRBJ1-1,CASKRTGQNTEAFF
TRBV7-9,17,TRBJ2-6,CASSFMTGISGANVLTF
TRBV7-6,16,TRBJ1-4,CASSSLVAGSGEKLFF
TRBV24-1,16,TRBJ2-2,CATSDTGGPNTGELFF
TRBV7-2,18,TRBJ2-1,CASSSIGLAGPKGDEQFF
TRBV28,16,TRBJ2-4,CASKQRGYRAKNIQYF
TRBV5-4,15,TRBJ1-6,CASSPGGQNNSPLHF
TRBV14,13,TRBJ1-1,CASSQTVNTEAFF
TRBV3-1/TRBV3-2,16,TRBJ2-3,CASSQRTSGSSDTQYF
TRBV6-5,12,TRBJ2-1,CASWTGDNEQFF
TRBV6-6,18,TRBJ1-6,CASSLGLGQGARNSPLHF
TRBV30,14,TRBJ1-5,CAWSVGSGNQPQHF
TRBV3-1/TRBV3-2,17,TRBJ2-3,CASSQEKGLAGTDTQYF
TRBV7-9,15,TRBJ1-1,CASSLSTGGNTEAFF
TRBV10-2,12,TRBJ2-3,CASSEEGRTQYF
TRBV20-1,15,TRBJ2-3,CSASRGLAGSDTQYF